The entry below describes one TCR beta chain. The data derive from a study of blood T cell repertoires in COVID-19. Those who participated ranged in age from roughly 18 to 95 years and resided in roughly 26 US areas. Researchers sorted participants into cohorts using their self-reported clinical history. The CDR3 loop spans 14 amino acids. The germline gives CDR1 LNHDA, CDR2 SQIVND (reference sequence). Trimming cost V 3 bases and J 2 bases, with 11 bases left between them. In the study's own analysis: Amplification with reference gene primers provided the estimates of nucleated cell counts. Here immunoSEQ multiplex PCR was the method, and the copy in TCRdb shows in-frame clones only, minus some. The V and J calls and clone size were taken over from that table, and D and trimming were inferred from the DNA. The sample yields approximately 450,000 clones, 85% to 90% seen once.

The sequence came from a man aged 25-45 years who had recovered from COVID-19. Sequenced material: PBMCs or T cells enriched from blood (not recorded which). The V and J genes are TRBV19 and TRBJ2-7; D is perhaps TRBD2 (6 bases). The CDR3 sequence: CASSMRDGAYEQYF. In nucleotides, the CDR3 is TGTGCCAGTAGTATGCGGGATGGGGCCTACGAGCAGTACTTC. Using reference TRBV19 and TRBJ2-7 for the parts outside the CDR3, the full variable domain is DGGITQSPKYLFRKEGQNVTLSCEQNLNHDAMYWYRQDPGQGLRLIYYSQIVNDFQKGDIAEGYSVSREKKESFPLTVTSAQKNPTAFYLCASSMRDGAYEQYFGPGTRLTVT.